This T cell receptor (beta chain) was captured by sequencing in a study of cytomegalovirus exposure and HLA in healthy donors. Overall study results and limits: Later analysis showed TCR association rates varying by HLA locus, highest for DRB1 and lowest for HLA-C. Later analysis demonstrated an association between a missense DCLRE1C variant and TCR beta V- and J-gene trimming. Later on, analysis showed that most CMV-associated TCR beta chains appeared to be HLA-restricted.

This CDR3 is built from 13 residues. It was healthy bone marrow donors who served as donors. With respect to this clone: Its antigen is unidentified.

The primer mix had 60 Vbeta and 13 Jbeta primers. The data were produced by immunoSEQ multiplex PCR, yet TCRdb's version contains in-frame clones alone and is incomplete. The sample contains 300,000 or so clones, about 83% of which appear only once. The TCR was taken from a woman between 40 and 50 years old in good health and CMV-seropositive. The sample consisted of PBMCs. The gene calls are TRBV21-1 and TRBJ2-7; the table calls TRBD2, which could not be checked here. TRBV21-1 is shown as a pseudogene. The CDR3 region is CASSGGTPYEQYF. The CDR3 coding sequence is TGTGCCAGCAGCGGCGGGACCCCCTACGAGCAGTACTTC.